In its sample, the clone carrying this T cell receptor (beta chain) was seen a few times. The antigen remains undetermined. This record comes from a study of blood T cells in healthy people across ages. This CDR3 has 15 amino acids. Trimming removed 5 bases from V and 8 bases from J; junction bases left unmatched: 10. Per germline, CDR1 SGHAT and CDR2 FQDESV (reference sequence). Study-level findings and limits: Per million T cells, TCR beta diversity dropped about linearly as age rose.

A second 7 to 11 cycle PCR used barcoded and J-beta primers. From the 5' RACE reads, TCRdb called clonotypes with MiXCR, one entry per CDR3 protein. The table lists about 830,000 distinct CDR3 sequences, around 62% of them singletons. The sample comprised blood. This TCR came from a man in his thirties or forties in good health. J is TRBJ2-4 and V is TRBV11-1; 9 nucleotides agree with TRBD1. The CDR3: CASSLQGAGIYIQYF. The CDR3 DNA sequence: TGTGCCAGCAGCCTACAGGGGGCCGGTATTTACATTCAGTACTTC.